This T cell receptor (beta chain) was captured in a study of CD8+ T cells in alopecia areata. Overall study findings and caveats: Affected scalp, especially in alopecia totalis/universalis, had a higher clonality than normal scalp did.

As for this clone: Its antigen is unidentified.

The CDR3 spans 15 residues. CDR1 is SNHLY and CDR2 is FYNNEI in the germline V gene. With 8 bases removed from V and 6 bases from J, the gap between germline ends came to 17 bases. Sequencing templates came from extracted RNA that was reverse transcribed into cDNA. Libraries were prepared by immunoSEQ multiplex PCR; TCRdb keeps only in-frame clonotypes and omits some of them. The sample includes 110,000 or so clones, about 61% of them seen just once. This clonotype was sampled from a human donor in good health. The sample consisted of CD4+ T cells sorted from blood. The rearrangement uses TRBV2 and TRBJ1-6, with D possibly TRBD1 on 5 matching bases. This chain's CDR3 is CASGTSGTGNSPLHF. The CDR3 bases are TGTGCCAGCGGCACGTCCGGGACGGGTAATTCACCCCTCCACTTT. Based on the CDR3 plus reference TRBV2 and TRBJ1-6, the full variable domain is EPEVTQTPSHQVTQMGQEVILRCVPISNHLYFYWYRQILGQKVEFLVSFYNNEISEKSEIFDDQFSVERPDGSNFTLKIRSTKLEDSAMYFCASGTSGTGNSPLHFGNGTRLTVT.